This TCR beta chain was captured in a study of human T cells and chemical hapten exposure. With 6 bases clipped from V and 7 bases from J, the junction kept 7 bases outside the gene matches. The CDR3 contains 14 residues. Germline CDR1 reads MNHEY; CDR2 reads SVGAGI. Described time point: pre-sensitization, week 0. Stated treatment: therapeutic diphenylcyclopropenone sensitization with weekly scalp DPC. The donor pool consisted of alopecia patients aged 18 to 70 years, considered suitable for DPC. One entry per CDR3 protein, called by TCRdb with MiXCR from the RACE reads. The sample includes 57,000 or so distinct CDR3 sequences, roughly 12% seen only once; the top ten take roughly 4.3%. The table lists this clonotype with many counts.

The starting material was whole blood, obtained in connection with sensitization to the hapten diphenylcyclopropenone (DPC). This clonotype originated in a woman in her forties with alopecia areata. Some clones in this sample may be carry-over from other donors' samples. The chain combines TRBV6-5 with TRBJ2-1; 9 bases are a match to TRBD1. The CDR3 loop reads CASRAQGAWNEQFF. For the CDR3, the DNA is TGTGCCAGCAGGGCACAGGGGGCATGGAATGAGCAGTTCTTC.